This T cell receptor beta chain is from a study of shared clonotypes between healthy human individuals. The junction had 15 bases not matched to a gene; V was cut back by 4 bases and J by 9 bases. Germline V gives CDR1 SGHRS, CDR2 YFSETQ. The CDR3 length is 16 residues. All donors were healthy HIV-negative adults lacking recent acute infections or vaccinations. Overall study findings and caveats: Clonotype sharing levels among donors were expected to vary with sequencing depth. The researchers took only blood, and tissue repertoires probably look different.

Sequencing was performed with immunoSEQ multiplex PCR; in TCRdb, only in-frame clones are kept and a portion is missing. Of fewer than 600,000 clones listed, more than 65% were seen once; the top ten hold 13%. Comment on this clone: Antigen: not known.

The specimen sequenced was PBMCs. The sequence was collected from a woman in her 40s in good health. Some clones in this sample may be carry-over from other donors' samples. The V gene is TRBV5-1, the J gene TRBJ2-1, with 8 bases aligning to TRBD2. CDR3: CASSLRTSLSLGEQFF. The CDR3 region has the DNA TGCGCCAGCAGCCTGAGGACTAGCCTTTCCCTCGGTGAGCAGTTCTTC. Based on the CDR3 plus reference TRBV5-1 and TRBJ2-1, the full variable domain is KAGVTQTPRYLIKTRGQQVTLSCSPISGHRSVSWYQQTPGQGLQFLFEYFSETQRNKGNFPGRFSGRQFSNSRSEMNVSTLELGDSALYLCASSLRTSLSLGEQFFGPGTRLTVL.